The rows below give T cell receptor beta chains drawn from one sample of a study of CD8+ T cells in alopecia areata. The table came from immunoSEQ multiplex PCR; TCRdb's copy has only in-frame clones and leaves some out. The sample includes 130,000 to 150,000 clones, 45% to 60% of them seen just once. The source material was CD4+ T cells sorted from blood. All receptors derive from a human donor with alopecia areata. CDR3s include the opening cysteine and the closing phenylalanine or tryptophan. A D gene is named only where the DNA matches it firmly. The size entry is marked missing in some rows and otherwise reads once, few, many or a size class.

CDR3 protein: CSVEQERGEQFF
CDR3 DNA: TGCAGCGTCGAACAGGAGAGGGGTGAGCAGTTCTTC
V gene: TRBV29-1
D gene: .
clone size: few
CDR3 length: 12
J gene: TRBJ2-1

CDR3 protein: CAIRKAGGQETQYF
CDR3 DNA: TGTGCCATCAGGAAGGCGGGAGGTCAAGAGACCCAGTACTTC
V gene: TRBV10-3
D gene: TRBD2
clone size: .
CDR3 length: 14
J gene: TRBJ2-5

CDR3 protein: CASSWSLAGLYEQYF
CDR3 DNA: TGTGCCAGCAGTTGGTCACTAGCGGGACTCTACGAGCAGTACTTC
V gene: TRBV27
D gene: TRBD2
clone size: .
CDR3 length: 15
J gene: TRBJ2-7

CDR3 protein: CASSATSGQTSTDTQYF
CDR3 DNA: TGTGCCAGCAGCGCTACCTCGGGACAGACTAGCACAGATACGCAGTATTTT
V gene: TRBV9
D gene: TRBD1
clone size: few
CDR3 length: 17
J gene: TRBJ2-3

CDR3 protein: CASSPPKRTGREKLFF
CDR3 DNA: TGTGCCAGCAGCCCCCCAAAAAGGACAGGTCGGGAAAAACTGTTTTTT
V gene: TRBV11-2
D gene: TRBD1
clone size: few
CDR3 length: 16
J gene: TRBJ1-4

CDR3 protein: CASSPKGPQSGASFTGELFF
CDR3 DNA: TGCGCCAGCAGCCCGAAAGGGCCTCAAAGCGGGGCATCCTTCACCGGGGAGCTGTTTTTT
V gene: TRBV4-1
D gene: TRBD2
clone size: few
CDR3 length: 20
J gene: TRBJ2-2

CDR3 protein: CASQTSGSNDEQFF
CDR3 DNA: TGTGCCTCCCAGACTAGCGGGAGTAACGATGAGCAGTTCTTC
V gene: TRBV30
D gene: TRBD2
clone size: few
CDR3 length: 14
J gene: TRBJ2-1

CDR3 protein: CASSFSGGSSYNEQFF
CDR3 DNA: TGCGCCAGCAGCTTTAGCGGGGGAAGCTCCTACAATGAGCAGTTCTTC
V gene: TRBV5-1
D gene: TRBD2
clone size: few
CDR3 length: 16
J gene: TRBJ2-1

CDR3 protein: CSVGNGGGGYTF
CDR3 DNA: TGCAGCGTTGGTAACGGTGGCGGTGGCTACACCTTC
V gene: TRBV29-1
D gene: .
clone size: few
CDR3 length: 12
J gene: TRBJ1-2

CDR3 protein: CASSATSGTQETQYF
CDR3 DNA: TGTGCCAGCAGCGCCACTAGCGGGACACAAGAGACCCAGTACTTC
V gene: TRBV7-8
D gene: TRBD2
clone size: few
CDR3 length: 15
J gene: TRBJ2-5

CDR3 protein: CASQSGAKNTDTQYF
CDR3 DNA: TGTGCCAGCCAATCGGGGGCCAAAAACACAGATACGCAGTATTTT
V gene: TRBV28
D gene: .
clone size: .
CDR3 length: 15
J gene: TRBJ2-3

CDR3 protein: CAHSGASSGANVLTF
CDR3 DNA: TGTGCACACTCAGGGGCAAGCTCTGGGGCCAACGTCCTGACTTTC
V gene: TRBV28
D gene: .
clone size: .
CDR3 length: 15
J gene: TRBJ2-6

CDR3 protein: CSVEMDRAGNYEQYF
CDR3 DNA: TGCAGCGTCGAAATGGACAGGGCGGGCAACTACGAGCAGTACTTC
V gene: TRBV29-1
D gene: TRBD1
clone size: few
CDR3 length: 15
J gene: TRBJ2-7

CDR3 protein: CASSIQGRNTEAFF
CDR3 DNA: TGTGCCAGCAGCATACAGGGTAGGAACACTGAAGCTTTCTTT
V gene: TRBV7-2
D gene: .
clone size: .
CDR3 length: 14
J gene: TRBJ1-1

CDR3 protein: CASSLGSGSSYEQYF
CDR3 DNA: TGCGCCAGCAGCTTAGGAAGCGGGAGCTCCTACGAGCAGTACTTC
V gene: TRBV5-1
D gene: TRBD2
clone size: .
CDR3 length: 15
J gene: TRBJ2-7

CDR3 protein: CASSSTPGGETQYF
CDR3 DNA: TGTGCCAGCAGCTCAACCCCCGGGGGTGAGACCCAGTACTTC
V gene: TRBV7-9
D gene: .
clone size: .
CDR3 length: 14
J gene: TRBJ2-5

CDR3 protein: CSATLGRSSYNEQFF
CDR3 DNA: TGCAGCGCCACCCTGGGGCGGAGCTCCTACAATGAGCAGTTCTTC
V gene: TRBV29-1
D gene: .
clone size: .
CDR3 length: 15
J gene: TRBJ2-1

CDR3 protein: CSVRGVTSGHEQFF
CDR3 DNA: TGCAGCGTCAGGGGGGTGACTAGCGGTCATGAGCAGTTCTTC
V gene: TRBV29-1
D gene: TRBD2
clone size: .
CDR3 length: 14
J gene: TRBJ2-1

CDR3 protein: CASSQDLGGARRSEQYF
CDR3 DNA: TGTGCCAGCAGCCAAGATCTCGGGGGAGCGCGGAGGAGCGAGCAGTACTTC
V gene: TRBV14
D gene: .
clone size: .
CDR3 length: 17
J gene: TRBJ2-7

CDR3 protein: CSARQGDQPQHF
CDR3 DNA: TGCAGCGCTCGACAGGGGGATCAGCCCCAGCATTTT
V gene: TRBV29-1
D gene: TRBD1
clone size: few
CDR3 length: 12
J gene: TRBJ1-5

CDR3 protein: CASSFFGVAGVNEQFF
CDR3 DNA: TGTGCCAGCAGTTTTTTCGGGGTAGCGGGAGTTAATGAGCAGTTCTTC
V gene: TRBV27
D gene: TRBD2
clone size: few
CDR3 length: 16
J gene: TRBJ2-1

CDR3 protein: CASSSGLADQETQYF
CDR3 DNA: TGTGCCAGCAGCTCTGGACTAGCGGACCAAGAGACCCAGTACTTC
V gene: TRBV7-9
D gene: TRBD2
clone size: .
CDR3 length: 15
J gene: TRBJ2-5

CDR3 protein: CTYTGGDNYGYTF
CDR3 DNA: TGCACCTACACGGGGGGCGATAACTATGGCTACACCTTC
V gene: TRBV29-1
D gene: .
clone size: .
CDR3 length: 13
J gene: TRBJ1-2

CDR3 protein: CASSQEGFSNQPQHF
CDR3 DNA: TGTGCCAGCAGCCAAGAGGGGTTCTCCAATCAGCCCCAGCATTTT
V gene: TRBV4-2
D gene: .
clone size: .
CDR3 length: 15
J gene: TRBJ1-5

CDR3 protein: CASSRDNKNIQYF
CDR3 DNA: TGCGCCAGCAGCCGGGACAACAAAAACATTCAGTACTTC
V gene: TRBV4-1
D gene: .
clone size: few
CDR3 length: 13
J gene: TRBJ2-4